This record looks at one T cell receptor (beta chain) sequence and its context. This receptor's antigen is unknown. Base-call qualities are not available, and no considerably larger clone is one nucleotide away. Whole blood was collected in K2EDTA tubes by collaborating institutions according to the institutions' own protocols. Collaborator samples were shipped for TCRbeta analysis as frozen whole blood, isolated PBMCs, or DNA extracted from either sample type. TCRbeta CDR3 regions were amplified from genomic DNA using the immunoSEQ Assay, a bias-controlled multiplex PCR. On the study's bioinformatics: Nucleated cell counts per sample were estimated from amplification of reference gene primers within the assay. To quantify the absolute abundance of each unique TCRbeta CDR3 rearrangement, sequence reads were collapsed and filtered. Productive Simpson clonality was computed per sample as the square root of Simpson's diversity index over productive rearrangements. TCRdb limited this immuneACCESS table to in-frame rearrangements with V and J called. A share of clones is missing; checked studies link under half to unresolved V genes, and the rest is unexplained. The V and J calls and the clone size are those of that table, but D and trimming were determined from the DNA. The sample data list about 490,000 clones, and 80% to 90% of these were observed just once. Approximately 2.9% of the sample is held by the ten biggest clonotypes.

This record comes from a study of blood T cell repertoires in COVID-19 (dated by TCRdb to the early 2020s). Regarding the research as a whole: Collaborator samples came from the United States, Italy and Spain and covered acute and convalescent phases of COVID-19. The prospective study material was composed of cDNA or gDNA derived from T cells, B-cell-depleted T cells, or PBMCs. The dataset comprised deeply sampled blood TCRbeta repertoires from subjects exposed to, actively infected with, or recovered from COVID-19. The repertoires were released in a freely available public database meant as a resource for research on the immune response to SARS-CoV-2. Samples came from the ongoing ImmuneRACE study (first 160 participants) plus 1,254 subjects from 6 global collaborators. Nearly every sample came with metadata listing a de-identified subject ID, COVID-19 status, age in years and sex. Where available, HLA class I and class II types were obtained from metadata supplied by the sample provider rather than from assay-based typing. What the study reported, not specific to this receptor: The amount of clinical and demographic metadata varied by source and participant and was provided uncurated.

The germline V gene yields SNHLY for CDR1 and FYNNEI for CDR2. Germline trimming amounts to 2 bases on V and 9 bases on J, with 6 as the count of junction bases outside the gene matches. The CDR3 goes from the cysteine to the phenylalanine over 14 residues. The only DNA kept is the CDR3, 42 bases in frame from the first base. This TCR derives from a human donor in a cohort sampled during active COVID-19. The chain uses TRBV2 and TRBJ2-1; the central 8 bases match TRBD2. Input material: peripheral blood. The CDR3 has the sequence CASSEIKAGVEQFF. The DNA sequence is TGTGCCAGCAGTGAAATAAAAGCGGGAGTTGAGCAGTTCTTC. Supplemented by the reference TRBV2 and TRBJ2-1 proteins around the CDR3, the complete variable domain is EPEVTQTPSHQVTQMGQEVILRCVPISNHLYFYWYRQILGQKVEFLVSFYNNEISEKSEIFDDQFSVERPDGSNFTLKIRSTKLEDSAMYFCASSEIKAGVEQFFGPGTRLTVL.